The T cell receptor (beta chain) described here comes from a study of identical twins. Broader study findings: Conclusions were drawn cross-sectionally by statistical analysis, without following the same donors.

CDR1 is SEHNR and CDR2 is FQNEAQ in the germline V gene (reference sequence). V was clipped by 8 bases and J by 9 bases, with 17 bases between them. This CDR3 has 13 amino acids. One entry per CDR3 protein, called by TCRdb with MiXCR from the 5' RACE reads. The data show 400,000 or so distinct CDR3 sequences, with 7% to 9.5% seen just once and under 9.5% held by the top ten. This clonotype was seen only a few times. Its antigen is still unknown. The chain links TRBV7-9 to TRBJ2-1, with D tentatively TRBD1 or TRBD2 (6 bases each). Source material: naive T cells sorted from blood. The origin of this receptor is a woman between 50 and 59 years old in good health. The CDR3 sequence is CASRRGEKSEQFF. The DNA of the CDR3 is TGTGCCAGCCGAAGGGGGGAAAAGAGTGAGCAGTTCTTC.